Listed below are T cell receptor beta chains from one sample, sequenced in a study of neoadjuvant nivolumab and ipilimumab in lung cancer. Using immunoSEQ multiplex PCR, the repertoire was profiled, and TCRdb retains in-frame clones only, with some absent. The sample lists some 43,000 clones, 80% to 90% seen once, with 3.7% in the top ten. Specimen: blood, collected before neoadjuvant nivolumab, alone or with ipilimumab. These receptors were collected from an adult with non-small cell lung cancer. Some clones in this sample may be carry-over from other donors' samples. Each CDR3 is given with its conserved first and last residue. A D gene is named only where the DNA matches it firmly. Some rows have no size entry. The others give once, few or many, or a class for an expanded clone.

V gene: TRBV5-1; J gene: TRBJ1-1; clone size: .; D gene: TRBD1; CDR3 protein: CASSLTGATEAFF; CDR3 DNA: TGCGCCAGCAGCCTGACAGGGGCCACTGAAGCTTTCTTT
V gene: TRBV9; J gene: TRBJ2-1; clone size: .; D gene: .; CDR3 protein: CASSGYGTPLEQFF; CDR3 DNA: TGTGCCAGCAGCGGATATGGGACTCCGCTTGAGCAGTTCTTC
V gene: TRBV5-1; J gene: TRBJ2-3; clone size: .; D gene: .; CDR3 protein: CASSLYAANTDTQYF; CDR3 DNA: TGCGCCAGCAGCTTGTATGCAGCGAACACAGATACGCAGTATTTT
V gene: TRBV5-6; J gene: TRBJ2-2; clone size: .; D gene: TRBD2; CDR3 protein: CASSDSGRGLRELFF; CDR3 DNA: TGTGCCAGCAGCGATAGCGGGAGAGGCCTTAGGGAGCTGTTTTTT
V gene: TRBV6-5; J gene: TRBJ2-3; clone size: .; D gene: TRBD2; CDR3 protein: CASSQTSVPDTQYF; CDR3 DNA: TGTGCCAGCAGTCAGACTAGCGTCCCAGATACGCAGTATTTT
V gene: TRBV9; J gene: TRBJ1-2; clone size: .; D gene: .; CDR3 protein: CASSAQVGAEDGYTF; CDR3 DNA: TGTGCCAGCAGCGCCCAGGTTGGGGCGGAGGATGGCTACACCTTC
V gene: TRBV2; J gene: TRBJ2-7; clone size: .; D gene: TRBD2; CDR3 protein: CASVSLGASGAYEQYF; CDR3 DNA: TGTGCCAGCGTTTCTCTAGGGGCTAGCGGAGCCTACGAGCAGTACTTC
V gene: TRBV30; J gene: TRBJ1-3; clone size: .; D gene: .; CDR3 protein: CAWSEGFSGNTIYF; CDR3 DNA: TGTGCCTGGAGTGAGGGGTTCTCTGGAAACACCATATATTTT
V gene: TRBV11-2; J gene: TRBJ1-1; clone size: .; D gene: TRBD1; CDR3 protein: CASSAQDRGTTEAFF; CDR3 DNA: TGTGCCAGCAGCGCCCAAGACAGGGGGACCACTGAAGCTTTCTTT
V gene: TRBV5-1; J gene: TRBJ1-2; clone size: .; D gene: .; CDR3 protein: CASSPPVGDAGGYTF; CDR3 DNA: TGCGCCAGCAGCCCCCCGGTGGGGGACGCTGGTGGCTACACCTTC
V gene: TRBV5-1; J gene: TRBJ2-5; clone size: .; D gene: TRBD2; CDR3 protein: CASSTAGTSEETQYF; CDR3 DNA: TGCGCCAGCAGCACGGCCGGGACTAGCGAGGAGACCCAGTACTTC
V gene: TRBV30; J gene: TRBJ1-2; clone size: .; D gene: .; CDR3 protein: CAWSPGGHGYTF; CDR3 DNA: TGTGCCTGGAGTCCGGGGGGTCATGGCTACACCTTC
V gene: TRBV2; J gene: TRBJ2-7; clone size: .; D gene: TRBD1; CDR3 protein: CASSEARDRGRLLYF; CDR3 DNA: TGTGCCAGCAGTGAAGCGCGGGACAGGGGGCGCCTCCTGTACTTC
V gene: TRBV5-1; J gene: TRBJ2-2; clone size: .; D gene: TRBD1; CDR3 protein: CASSAGQGPRGGELFF; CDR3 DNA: TGCGCCAGCAGTGCGGGACAGGGACCCCGCGGAGGGGAGCTGTTTTTT
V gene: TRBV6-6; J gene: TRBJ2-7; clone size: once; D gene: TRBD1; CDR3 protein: CASRRNPTGILEQYF; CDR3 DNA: TGTGCCAGCCGACGGAACCCGACAGGGATCCTCGAGCAGTACTTC
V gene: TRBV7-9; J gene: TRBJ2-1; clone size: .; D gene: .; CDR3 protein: CASSSGPGQKNEQFF; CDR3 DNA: TGTGCCAGCAGTTCCGGACCCGGCCAGAAGAATGAGCAGTTCTTC
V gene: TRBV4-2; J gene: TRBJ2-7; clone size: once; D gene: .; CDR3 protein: CASSQSGGDSYEQYF; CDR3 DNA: TGTGCCAGCAGCCAAAGCGGAGGAGACTCCTACGAGCAGTACTTC
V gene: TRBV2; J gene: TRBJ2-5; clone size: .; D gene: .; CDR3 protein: CASSEARTAETQYF; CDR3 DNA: TGTGCCAGCAGTGAAGCTAGGACAGCTGAGACCCAGTACTTC
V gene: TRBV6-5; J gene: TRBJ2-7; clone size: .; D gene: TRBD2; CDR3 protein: CASSSSSGSYEQYF; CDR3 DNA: TGTGCCAGCAGTTCGTCTAGCGGGAGCTACGAGCAGTACTTC
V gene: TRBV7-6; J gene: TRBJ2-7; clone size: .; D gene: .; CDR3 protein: CASSLAAGSGYEQYF; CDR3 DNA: TGTGCCAGCAGCTTAGCTGCAGGGAGCGGTTACGAGCAGTACTTC
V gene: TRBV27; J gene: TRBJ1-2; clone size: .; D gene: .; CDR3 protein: CASSLSNYGYTF; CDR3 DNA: TGTGCCAGCAGTTTATCAAACTATGGCTACACCTTC
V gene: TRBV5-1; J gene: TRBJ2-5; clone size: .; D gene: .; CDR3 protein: CASSLVGTSEETQYF; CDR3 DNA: TGCGCCAGCAGCTTGGTGGGCACCTCAGAGGAGACCCAGTACTTC
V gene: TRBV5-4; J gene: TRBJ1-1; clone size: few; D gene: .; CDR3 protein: CASSSDTRAFF; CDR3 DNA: TGTGCCAGCAGCTCGGACACGCGGGCTTTCTTT
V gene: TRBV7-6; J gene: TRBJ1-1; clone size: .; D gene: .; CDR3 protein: CASSGGGGRAFF; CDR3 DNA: TGTGCCAGCAGCGGCGGGGGAGGAAGGGCTTTCTTT
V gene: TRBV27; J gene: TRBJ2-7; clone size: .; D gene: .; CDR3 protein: CASSIGDGRYEQYF; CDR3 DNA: TGTGCCAGCAGCATAGGGGACGGCCGCTACGAGCAGTACTTC
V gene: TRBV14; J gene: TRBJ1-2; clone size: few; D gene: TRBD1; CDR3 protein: CASSRDRALGGYTF; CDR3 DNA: TGTGCCAGCAGCCGGGACAGGGCTTTAGGGGGCTACACCTTC
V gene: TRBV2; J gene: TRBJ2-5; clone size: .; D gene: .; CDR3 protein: CASSEWSEGSQYF; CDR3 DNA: TGTGCCAGCAGTGAATGGTCTGAGGGTAGCCAGTACTTC
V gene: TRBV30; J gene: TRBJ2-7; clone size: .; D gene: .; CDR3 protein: CAWRTSAYEQYF; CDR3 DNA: TGTGCCTGGAGAACGAGTGCCTACGAGCAGTACTTC
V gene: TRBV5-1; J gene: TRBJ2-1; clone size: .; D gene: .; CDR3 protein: CASSLEVNEQFF; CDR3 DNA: TGCGCCAGCAGCTTGGAGGTCAATGAGCAGTTCTTC
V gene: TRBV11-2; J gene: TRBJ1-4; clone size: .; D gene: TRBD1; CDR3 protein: CASSERQGESEKLFF; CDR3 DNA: TGTGCCAGCAGCGAACGACAGGGAGAGAGTGAAAAACTGTTTTTT
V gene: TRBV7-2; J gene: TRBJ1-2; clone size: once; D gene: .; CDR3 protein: CASSFGGGDNYGYTF; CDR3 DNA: TGTGCCAGCAGCTTTGGGGGGGGAGATAACTATGGCTACACCTTC